These 28 T cell receptor beta chains originate from one sample sequenced in a study of cytomegalovirus exposure and HLA in healthy donors. The PCR used 60 Vbeta and 13 Jbeta primers. Assay used: immunoSEQ multiplex PCR; TCRdb lists only in-frame clones, some missing. This table has 250,000 to 350,000 clones, roughly 90% appearing once. Specimen: PBMCs. The receptor set was obtained from a man aged 35-49 years in good health and CMV-seropositive.

This chain joins TRBV2 and TRBJ2-3, with TRBD2 identical over 8 bases. Losses at the gene ends were 7 bases for V and 5 bases for J; bases not matched to a gene: 8. Germline CDR1 SNHLY, CDR2 FYNNEI. This CDR3 has 14 amino acids. CDR3 loop: CASTERLAGDTQYF. The CDR3 DNA reads as TGTGCCAGCACCGAGCGGCTAGCGGGAGATACGCAGTATTTT.

V and J are TRBV19 and TRBJ1-5; D ambiguous. V lost 6 bases to trimming and J lost 6 bases, with 12 bases between them. The CDR3 has 13 amino acids. Germline V gene sequence: CDR1 LNHDA, CDR2 SQIVND (reference sequence). The CDR3 nucleotides are TGTGCCAGTAGGCCGGGTCAGACTCAGCCCCAGCATTTT. Translated: CASRPGQTQPQHF.

This chain links TRBV19 with TRBJ1-3; D is ambiguous. Per the germline V gene, CDR1 is LNHDA and CDR2 is SQIVND (reference sequence). V shed 3 bases and J shed 5 bases, with 14 bases lying between them. CDR3 length: 15 residues. The DNA for the CDR3 is TGTGCCAGTAGTATGAAGGAGCTCGTGAGAAACACCATATATTTT. It codes for CASSMKELVRNTIYF.

The genes are TRBV7-2 and TRBJ2-7, with 12 bases aligning to TRBD2. The junction had 10 bases not matched to a gene; V was cut back by 1 base and J by 6 bases. The length of the CDR3 is 17 residues. Germline V gene data show CDR1 as SGHTA and CDR2 as FQGNSA. The CDR3 region has the DNA TGTGCCAGCAGCTTAGGCCTAGCGGGAGGGCTGTGGGGCGAGCAGTACTTC. The encoded protein is CASSLGLAGGLWGEQYF.

The genes are TRBV27 and TRBJ1-1; D may be TRBD1 (6 bases). V lost 5 bases, J lost 1 base, and 20 bases lay in between. CDR1 is MNHEY and CDR2 is SMNVEV in the germline V gene (reference sequence). CDR3 size: 17 residues. CDR3 in DNA: TGTGCCAGCAGTACGCAACAGGGATCGCGATGGAACACTGAAGCTTTCTTT. Its translation is CASSTQQGSRWNTEAFF.

The rearrangement joins TRBV7-2 to TRBJ1-6, with D possibly being TRBD1 (6 bases). Looked up from germline, CDR1 is SGHTA and CDR2 is FQGNSA. With 5 bases removed from V and 10 bases from J, the gap between germline ends came to 12 bases. CDR3 length equals 13 residues. DNA of the CDR3: TGTGCCAGCAGCCCTGACAGGAACTCACCCCTCCACTTT. It is translated as CASSPDRNSPLHF.

The V gene is TRBV27, the J gene TRBJ2-5, with 12 nucleotides matching TRBD2. Trimming at V came to 6 bases and at J to 7 bases, leaving 3 bases not matched to a gene. This CDR3 is 13 amino acids long. Germline V lookup: CDR1 MNHEY, CDR2 SMNVEV (reference sequence). CDR3 coding DNA: TGTGCCAGCAGCTCTAGCGGGAGGGCGACCCAGTACTTC. Translating it yields CASSSSGRATQYF.

V gene TRBV5-1 combines with J gene TRBJ2-1, with D possibly matching TRBD2 (6 bases). CDR1 is SGHRS and CDR2 is YFSETQ in the germline V gene. The CDR3 has 14 residues. Deletions cut 5 bases from V and 0 bases from J, with 9 bases between. The chain's CDR3 is CASSSGSSYNEQFF. Here the CDR3 DNA reads TGCGCCAGCAGTAGCGGTAGCTCCTACAATGAGCAGTTCTTC.

The chain employs TRBV29-1 and TRBJ1-1; possibly TRBD1 for D (6 bases). V shed 5 bases and J shed 4 bases, with 14 bases lying between them. This CDR3 has 13 amino acids. From germline, CDR1 is SQVTM and CDR2 ANQGSEA. CDR3 in amino acids: CSVFGQTLTEAFF. In DNA, the CDR3 is TGCAGCGTTTTCGGACAGACCCTCACTGAAGCTTTCTTT.

V and J are TRBV18 and TRBJ1-1; tentative D call: TRBD1 (6 bases). Germline CDR1 reads KGHSH; CDR2 reads LQKENI. V was cut by 2 bases and J by 4 bases, with 17 bases left in between. The CDR3 is 16 amino acids. DNA of the CDR3: TGTGCCAGCTCACCAACAGGGAAGGGCTGGGGCACTGAAGCTTTCTTT. It is translated as CASSPTGKGWGTEAFF.

This chain connects TRBV29-1 to TRBJ2-3; possible D gene TRBD1, 6 bases. This CDR3 spans 15 amino acids. Trimming stripped 0 bases from V and 3 bases from J, with 13 bases between. Germline assignment: CDR1 SQVTM and CDR2 ANQGSEA. Here the CDR3 DNA reads TGCAGCGTTGAAGAAGGGGGAATAGTAACAGATACGCAGTATTTT. This translates into CSVEEGGIVTDTQYF.

This clone was seen only a few times. The chain employs TRBV5-1 and TRBJ1-2; 7 nucleotides line up with TRBD1. Germline V gene data show CDR1 as SGHRS and CDR2 as YFSETQ. The J segment lost 0 bases and the V segment lost 4 bases, leaving 6 bases of the junction unmatched. There are 15 residues in the CDR3. CDR3 in DNA: TGCGCCAGCAGCCGAGGACAGGTCGCTAACTATGGCTACACCTTC. This translates into CASSRGQVANYGYTF.

In its sample, this clone was seen a few times. This sequence joins TRBV7-2 and TRBJ2-7, with TRBD2 matching 10 bases. The junction had 8 bases not matched to a gene; V was cut back by 4 bases and J by 5 bases. Germline V gene data show CDR1 as SGHTA and CDR2 as FQGNSA. The CDR3 has 15 amino acids. The CDR3 nucleotides are TGTGCCAGCAGCTATTTTAGCGGGAGGCAGGACGAGCAGTACTTC. This codes for CASSYFSGRQDEQYF. Looking up the rest from reference TRBV7-2 and TRBJ2-7 gives the full variable domain: GAGVSQSPSNKVTEKGKDVELRCDPISGHTALYWYRQSLGQGLEFLIYFQGNSAPDKSGLPSDRFSAERTGGSVSTLTIQRTQQEDSAVYLCASSYFSGRQDEQYFGPGTRLTVT.

The chain employs TRBV6-1 and TRBJ1-3; D ambiguous. The CDR3 spans 14 residues. Germline-derived CDR1 and CDR2 are MNHNS and SASEGT. Trimming took off 6 bases at V and 8 bases at J, with 17 bases between the two ends. In DNA, the CDR3 is TGTGCCAGCAGGGACGGAGGGTACGGGGACACCATATATTTT. Protein: CASRDGGYGDTIYF.

This clone was counted only a few times. The genes are TRBV6-1 and TRBJ2-5; TRBD1 matches at 9 bases. The V gene end was trimmed by 4 bases and the J gene end by 5 bases; junction bases not matched to a gene: 14. The CDR3 contains 17 residues. Per the germline V gene, CDR1 is MNHNS and CDR2 is SASEGT. CDR3 sequence: CASSASYVGQGTETQYF. The CDR3 nucleotides are TGTGCCAGCAGTGCTTCGTATGTGGGACAGGGAACGGAGACCCAGTACTTC.

The CDR3 is CASSIGTGLIGTEAFF. The CDR3 DNA reads as TGTGCCAGTAGTATCGGGACAGGGTTAATCGGCACTGAAGCTTTCTTT. This chain links TRBV19 with TRBJ1-1; 9 bases are shared with TRBD1. The trim removed 3 bases at V and 4 bases at J, leaving 9 bases unmatched. This CDR3 is built from 16 residues. Germline V gives CDR1 LNHDA, CDR2 SQIVND (reference sequence).

The genes are TRBV5-1 and TRBJ1-6, with D perhaps TRBD1 (5 bases). V was trimmed by 4 bases and J by 7 bases, leaving 18 bases between them. Germline V CDR1 and CDR2: SGHRS, YFSETQ. This CDR3 comprises 16 residues. CDR3 loop: CASSHKPGLENSPLHF. CDR3 nucleotides: TGCGCCAGCAGCCACAAACCGGGACTGGAGAATTCACCCCTCCACTTT.

In its sample, this clone was seen once. The V gene is TRBV28, the J gene TRBJ2-6, with 7 bases identical to TRBD2. Unmatched junction bases numbered 5, after V lost 6 bases and J lost 0 bases. The CDR3 runs 16 residues. Germline V gene data show CDR1 as MDHEN and CDR2 as SYDVKM. The CDR3, as DNA: TGTGCCAGCAGGGGGGGAGGGTACTCTGGGGCCAACGTCCTGACTTTC. Its translation is CASRGGGYSGANVLTF.

The chain combines TRBV7-6 with TRBJ2-7; weak D call: TRBD2 (6 bases). V was cut by 5 bases and J by 3 bases, with 23 bases left in between. CDR1 SGHVS and CDR2 FNYEAQ come from the germline V gene. The CDR3 runs 17 residues. The CDR3 sequence: CASSTKPIGRAHYEQYF. DNA for the CDR3: TGTGCCAGCAGCACCAAACCTATCGGGAGAGCCCACTACGAGCAGTACTTC.

This chain links TRBV11-2 with TRBJ1-1; D may be TRBD1 (5 bases). Trimming took 1 base from V and 10 from J, leaving 19 bases between them. CDR3 length: 15 amino acids. Germline CDR1 and CDR2: SGHAT and FQNNGV. The CDR3 loop reads CASSLVGRELKLAFF. CDR3 coding DNA: TGTGCCAGCAGCTTAGTTGGCAGGGAATTGAAGCTAGCTTTCTTT.

The chain is built from TRBV7-9 and TRBJ2-7, with 9 bases lining up with TRBD1. The CDR3 covers 18 residues. With 5 bases clipped from V and 5 bases from J, the junction kept 19 bases outside the gene matches. Germline assignment: CDR1 SEHNR and CDR2 FQNEAQ (reference sequence). For the CDR3, the DNA is TGTGCCAGCAGCCCCAGAATTCCCCGGGACAGGGTTCGCCACGAGCAGTACTTC. Translation: CASSPRIPRDRVRHEQYF.

This chain uses TRBV28 with TRBJ1-4; possibly TRBD1 for D (5 bases). V dropped 0 bases and J dropped 4 bases, with 15 bases sitting between them. Germline CDR1 MDHEN, CDR2 SYDVKM. The CDR3 has 17 residues. DNA of the CDR3: TGTGCCAGCAGTTTATGGGGGTTAAGGGGCCATAATGAAAAACTGTTTTTT. The encoded protein is CASSLWGLRGHNEKLFF.

The chain combines TRBV28 with TRBJ2-1; possibly TRBD2 for D (5 bases). Per germline, CDR1 MDHEN and CDR2 SYDVKM. The CDR3 contains 15 residues. V dropped 5 bases and J dropped 6 bases, with 17 bases sitting between them. CDR3 nucleotides: TGTGCCAGCAGTCGCGGAGGCGGAGGTTTCAATGAGCAGTTCTTC. This codes for CASSRGGGGFNEQFF.

This chain links TRBV6-5 with TRBJ2-5; D perhaps matches TRBD2 (7 bases). V was cut by 5 bases and J by 5 bases, with 18 bases left in between. Germline assignment: CDR1 MNHEY and CDR2 SVGAGI. This CDR3 contains 15 residues. In DNA form, the CDR3 reads TGTGCCAGCAGTCCCTGGGGGGGCGTGAGGGAGACCCAGTACTTC. It yields the protein CASSPWGGVRETQYF.

The V and J genes are TRBV7-9 and TRBJ2-7, with 11 positions matching TRBD2. J was trimmed by 4 bases and V by 6 bases; bases with no gene match: 8. The CDR3 covers 15 residues. Per germline, CDR1 SEHNR and CDR2 FQNEAQ (reference sequence). CDR3 amino acids: CASSNSGRAKYEQYF. In DNA, the CDR3 is TGTGCCAGCAGTAATAGCGGGAGGGCCAAGTACGAGCAGTACTTC.

The chain is built from TRBV19 and TRBJ2-7; 10 nucleotides align to TRBD2. This CDR3 has 14 amino acids. Germline-derived CDR1 and CDR2 are LNHDA and SQIVND (reference sequence). With 3 bases clipped from V and 5 bases from J, the junction kept 4 bases outside the gene matches. CDR3 coding DNA: TGTGCCAGTAGTATTAGCCTAGCGGGAGACGAGCAGTACTTC. Its protein is CASSISLAGDEQYF.

This chain connects TRBV2 to TRBJ2-7, with 8 positions matching TRBD1. CDR3 length: 14 amino acids. V dropped 6 bases and J dropped 5; count of bases not matched to a gene: 9. From germline, CDR1 is SNHLY and CDR2 FYNNEI. The DNA of the CDR3 is TGTGCCAGCAGGGATAGACAGGGGTTCCACGAGCAGTACTTC. Translation: CASRDRQGFHEQYF.

This chain uses TRBV25-1 with TRBJ2-7; TRBD2 aligns across 9 bases. The CDR3 contains 13 residues. Trimming removed 8 bases from V and 6 bases from J; junction bases left unmatched: 8. Germline-derived CDR1 and CDR2 are MGHDK and SYGVNS. CDR3 in amino acids: CASQGLAYLEQYF. The CDR3, as DNA: TGTGCCAGCCAGGGACTAGCTTACCTCGAGCAGTACTTC.